Listed below are T cell receptor beta chains from one sample, sequenced in a study of molecular identifiers for immune sequencing clone quantification. Each CDR3 protein is one row after TCRdb ran MiXCR on the PCR reads. Of a few hundred thousand distinct CDR3 sequences listed, 24% were seen once; the top ten hold 0.74%. Input material: naive CD8+ T cells from blood, with Jurkat cell RNA spiked in. Every receptor here comes from a human donor in good health. Some libraries in this study had Jurkat cell RNA spiked in. The CDR3 runs from the conserved cysteine through the conserved F or W. The D gene is left open where the match is weak. The listing skips clone size in some rows; elsewhere it reads once, few, many or a size class.

cdr3_aa cdr3_nt clone_size j_call d_call v_call
CASSFDRAENTGELFF TGTGCCAGCAGTTTTGACAGGGCGGAGAACACCGGGGAGCTGTTTTTT many TRBJ2-2 TRBD1 TRBV12-3/TRBV12-4
CASSWGNSGTEAFF TGCGCCAGCAGCTGGGGCAACTCGGGCACTGAAGCTTTCTTT many TRBJ1-1 NA TRBV5-1
CAREWGSAPVITQYF TGTGCCAGGGAGTGGGGGAGCGCTCCTGTTATTACGCAGTATTTT few TRBJ2-3 NA TRBV6-5
CSAPAQPGQGVNTEAFF TGCAGTGCCCCCGCCCAACCGGGACAGGGAGTGAACACTGAAGCTTTCTTT few TRBJ1-1 TRBD1 TRBV20-1
CASKLLAGNTGELFF TGTGCCAGCAAACTACTAGCGGGAAACACCGGGGAGCTGTTTTTT many TRBJ2-2 TRBD2 TRBV6-5
CASSQEPALSDSGANVLTF TGCGCCAGCAGCCAAGAACCGGCTTTATCAGACTCTGGGGCCAACGTCCTGACTTTC NA TRBJ2-6 NA TRBV4-1
CASSYSIRSTEAFF TGTGCCAGCAGTTACTCGATCAGGTCCACTGAAGCTTTCTTT NA TRBJ1-1 NA TRBV6-2/TRBV6-3
CASSQVGAAEAFF TGCGCCAGCAGCCAAGTCGGGGCGGCTGAAGCTTTCTTT NA TRBJ1-1 NA TRBV4-1
CSANDYEQYF TGCAGTGCTAATGACTACGAGCAGTACTTC NA TRBJ2-7 NA TRBV20-1
CASRLDVGANVLTF TGTGCCAGCAGACTTGATGTTGGGGCCAACGTCCTGACTTTC NA TRBJ2-6 NA TRBV7-9
CASRPTSGKGQETQYF TGTGCCAGCAGACCGACTAGCGGGAAAGGCCAAGAGACCCAGTACTTC many TRBJ2-5 TRBD2 TRBV28
CASRSTSGSRETQYF TGTGCCAGCAGATCGACTAGCGGGAGTCGAGAGACCCAGTACTTC many TRBJ2-5 TRBD2 TRBV12-3/TRBV12-4
CASTLSGGGYSEAFF TGTGCCAGCACCCTAAGTGGGGGTGGATATAGTGAAGCTTTCTTT NA TRBJ1-1 NA TRBV7-2
CAWRQITSYEQYF TGTGCCTGGAGACAGATTACCTCCTACGAGCAGTACTTC NA TRBJ2-7 NA TRBV30
CASRGTGEQETQYF TGCGCCAGCCGGGGGACCGGGGAACAAGAGACCCAGTACTTC many TRBJ2-5 NA TRBV4-1